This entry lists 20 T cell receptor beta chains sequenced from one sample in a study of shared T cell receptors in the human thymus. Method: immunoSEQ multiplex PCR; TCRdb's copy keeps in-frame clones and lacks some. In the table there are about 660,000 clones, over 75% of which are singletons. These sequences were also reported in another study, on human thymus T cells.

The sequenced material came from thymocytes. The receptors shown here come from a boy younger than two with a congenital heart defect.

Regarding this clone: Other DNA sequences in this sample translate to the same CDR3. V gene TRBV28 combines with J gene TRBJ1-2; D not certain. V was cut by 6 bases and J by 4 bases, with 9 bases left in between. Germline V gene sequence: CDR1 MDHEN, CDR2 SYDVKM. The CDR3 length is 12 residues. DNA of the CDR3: TGTGCCAGCAGCTCTACTGGCTATGGCTACACCTTC. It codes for CASSSTGYGYTF.

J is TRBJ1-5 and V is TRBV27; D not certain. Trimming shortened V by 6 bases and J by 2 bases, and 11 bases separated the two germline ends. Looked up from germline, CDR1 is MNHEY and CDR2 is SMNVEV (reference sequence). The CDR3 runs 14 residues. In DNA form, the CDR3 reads TGTGCCAGCAGAATCTTATCGGGCAATCAGCCCCAGCATTTT. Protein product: CASRILSGNQPQHF.

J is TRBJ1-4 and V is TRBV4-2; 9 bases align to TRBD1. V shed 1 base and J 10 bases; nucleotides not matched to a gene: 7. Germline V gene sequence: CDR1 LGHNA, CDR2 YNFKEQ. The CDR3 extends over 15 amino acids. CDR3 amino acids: CASSQVGTGFGKLFF. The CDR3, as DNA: TGTGCCAGCAGCCAAGTGGGGACAGGGTTTGGAAAACTGTTTTTT.

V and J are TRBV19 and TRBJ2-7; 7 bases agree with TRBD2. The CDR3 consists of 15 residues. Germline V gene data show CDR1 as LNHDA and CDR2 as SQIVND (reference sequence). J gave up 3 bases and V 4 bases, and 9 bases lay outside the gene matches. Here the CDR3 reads CASSTVTAGIYEQYF. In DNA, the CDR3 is TGTGCCAGTAGTACCGTTACAGCGGGAATCTACGAGCAGTACTTC.

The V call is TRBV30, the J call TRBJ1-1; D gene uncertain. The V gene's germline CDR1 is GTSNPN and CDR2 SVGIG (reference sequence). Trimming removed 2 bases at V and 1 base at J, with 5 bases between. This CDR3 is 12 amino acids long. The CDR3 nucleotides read TGTGCCTGGAGTCCCAGGAACACTGAAGCTTTCTTT. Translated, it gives CAWSPRNTEAFF.

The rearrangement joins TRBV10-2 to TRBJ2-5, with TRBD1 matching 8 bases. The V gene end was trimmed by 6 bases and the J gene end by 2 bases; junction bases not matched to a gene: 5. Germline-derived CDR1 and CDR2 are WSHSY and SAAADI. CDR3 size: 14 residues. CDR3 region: CASRRQGRQETQYF. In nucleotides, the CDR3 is TGCGCCAGCAGAAGACAGGGGCGTCAAGAGACCCAGTACTTC.

CDR3 nucleotides: TGTGCCAGTCAGGGGGAGACCCAGTACTTC. Its protein is CASQGETQYF. The chain has TRBV18 and TRBJ2-5; a possible D gene is TRBD1 (6 bases). From germline, CDR1 is KGHSH and CDR2 LQKENI. The CDR3 has 10 residues. Trimming pared 9 bases from V and 5 bases from J, leaving 7 bases between.

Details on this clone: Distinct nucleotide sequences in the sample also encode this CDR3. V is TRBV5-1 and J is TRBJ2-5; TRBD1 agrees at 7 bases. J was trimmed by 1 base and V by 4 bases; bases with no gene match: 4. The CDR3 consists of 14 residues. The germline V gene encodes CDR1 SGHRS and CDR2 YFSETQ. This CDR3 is CASSLTGLQETQYF. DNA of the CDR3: TGCGCCAGCAGCCTGACAGGGCTCCAAGAGACCCAGTACTTC.

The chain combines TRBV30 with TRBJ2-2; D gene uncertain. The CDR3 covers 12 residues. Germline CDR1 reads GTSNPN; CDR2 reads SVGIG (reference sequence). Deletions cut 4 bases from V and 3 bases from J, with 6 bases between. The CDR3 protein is CAWTEDTGELFF. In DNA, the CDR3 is TGTGCCTGGACAGAAGACACCGGGGAGCTGTTTTTT.

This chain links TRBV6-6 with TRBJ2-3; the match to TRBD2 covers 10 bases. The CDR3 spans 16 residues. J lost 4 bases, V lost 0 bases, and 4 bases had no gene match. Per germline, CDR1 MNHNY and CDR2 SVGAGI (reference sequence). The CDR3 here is CASSYSTSGFPDTQYF. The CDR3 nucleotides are TGTGCCAGCAGTTACTCGACTAGCGGGTTCCCAGATACGCAGTATTTT.

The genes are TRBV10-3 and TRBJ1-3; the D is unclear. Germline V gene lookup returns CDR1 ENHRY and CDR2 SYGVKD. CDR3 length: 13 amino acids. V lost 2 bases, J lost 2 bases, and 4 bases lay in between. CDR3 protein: CAISEGPGNTIYF. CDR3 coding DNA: TGTGCCATCAGTGAGGGGCCTGGAAACACCATATATTTT.

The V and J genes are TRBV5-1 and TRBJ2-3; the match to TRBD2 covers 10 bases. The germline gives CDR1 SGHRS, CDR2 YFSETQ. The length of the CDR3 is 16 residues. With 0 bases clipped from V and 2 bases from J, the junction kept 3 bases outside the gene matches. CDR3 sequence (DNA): TGCGCCAGCAGCTTGGCTAGCGGGAGAGTCACAGATACGCAGTATTTT. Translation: CASSLASGRVTDTQYF.

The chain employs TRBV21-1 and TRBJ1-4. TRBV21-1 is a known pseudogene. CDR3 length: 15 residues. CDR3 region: CASSKKTLRLEKLFF. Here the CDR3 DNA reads TGTGCCAGCAGCAAAAAGACTCTGCGGCTTGAAAAACTGTTTTTT.

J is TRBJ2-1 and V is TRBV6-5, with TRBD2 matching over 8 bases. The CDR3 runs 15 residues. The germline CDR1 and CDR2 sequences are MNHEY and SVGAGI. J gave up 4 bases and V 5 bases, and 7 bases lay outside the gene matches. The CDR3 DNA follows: TGTGCCAGCAGTCAAACCTTAGCGGGGTACAATGAGCAGTTCTTC. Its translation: CASSQTLAGYNEQFF.

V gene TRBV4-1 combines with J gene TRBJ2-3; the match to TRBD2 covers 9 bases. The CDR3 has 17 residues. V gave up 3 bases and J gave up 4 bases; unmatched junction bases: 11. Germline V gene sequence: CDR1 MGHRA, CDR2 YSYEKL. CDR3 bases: TGCGCCAGCAGCCATATGGGGGCGGGACTAGCCCCAGATACGCAGTATTTT. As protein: CASSHMGAGLAPDTQYF.

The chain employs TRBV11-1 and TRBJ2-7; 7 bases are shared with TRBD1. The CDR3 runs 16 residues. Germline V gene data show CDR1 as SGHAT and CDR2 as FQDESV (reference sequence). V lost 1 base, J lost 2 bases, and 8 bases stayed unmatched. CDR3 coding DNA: TGTGCCAGCAGCTTAGGGAGCGAACAGGGGACCTACGAGCAGTACTTC. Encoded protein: CASSLGSEQGTYEQYF. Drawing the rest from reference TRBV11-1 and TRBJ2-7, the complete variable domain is EAEVAQSPRYKITEKSQAVAFWCDPISGHATLYWYRQILGQGPELLVQFQDESVVDDSQLPKDRFSAERLKGVDSTLKIQPAELGDSAMYLCASSLGSEQGTYEQYFGPGTRLTVT.

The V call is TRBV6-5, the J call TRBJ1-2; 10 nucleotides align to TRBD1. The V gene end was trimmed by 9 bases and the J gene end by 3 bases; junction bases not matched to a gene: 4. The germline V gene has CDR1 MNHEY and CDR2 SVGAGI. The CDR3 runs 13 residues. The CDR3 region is CASADRGDYGYTF. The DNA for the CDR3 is TGTGCCAGTGCGGACAGGGGGGACTATGGCTACACCTTC.

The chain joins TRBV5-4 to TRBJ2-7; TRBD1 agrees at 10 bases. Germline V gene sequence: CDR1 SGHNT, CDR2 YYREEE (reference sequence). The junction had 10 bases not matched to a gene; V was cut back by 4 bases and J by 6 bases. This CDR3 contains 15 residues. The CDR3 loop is CASSVRGTGVREQYF. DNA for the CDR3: TGTGCCAGCAGCGTACGAGGGACAGGGGTGCGCGAGCAGTACTTC. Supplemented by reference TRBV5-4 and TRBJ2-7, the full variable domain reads ETGVTQSPTHLIKTRGQQVTLRCSSQSGHNTVSWYQQALGQGPQFIFQYYREEENGRGNFPPRFSGLQFPNYSSELNVNALELDDSALYLCASSVRGTGVREQYFGPGTRLTVT.

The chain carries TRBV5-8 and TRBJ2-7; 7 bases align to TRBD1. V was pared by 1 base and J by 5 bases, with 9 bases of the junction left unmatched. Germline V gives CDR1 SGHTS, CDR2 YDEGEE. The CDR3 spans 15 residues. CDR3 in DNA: TGTGCCAGCAGCTTGAGACAGGGTGGTTTCCACGAGCAGTACTTC. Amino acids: CASSLRQGGFHEQYF.

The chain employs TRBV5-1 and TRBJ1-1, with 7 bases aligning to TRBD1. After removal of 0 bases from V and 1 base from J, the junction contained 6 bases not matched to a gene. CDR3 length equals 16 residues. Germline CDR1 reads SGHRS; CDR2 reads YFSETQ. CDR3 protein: CASSLDPGTANTEAFF. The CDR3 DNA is TGCGCCAGCAGCTTGGACCCCGGGACAGCGAACACTGAAGCTTTCTTT. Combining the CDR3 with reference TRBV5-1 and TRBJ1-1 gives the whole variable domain KAGVTQTPRYLIKTRGQQVTLSCSPISGHRSVSWYQQTPGQGLQFLFEYFSETQRNKGNFPGRFSGRQFSNSRSEMNVSTLELGDSALYLCASSLDPGTANTEAFFGQGTRLTVV.